This T cell receptor beta chain was sequenced in a study of glioma-infiltrating T cells. Findings of the study overall: Very few CDR3 sequences were shared between tissue and blood. Tissue-blood divergence was below expectation in non-neoplastic patients, above in gliomas.

CDR3 length equals 13 residues. Per germline, CDR1 MGHDK and CDR2 SYGVNS. The germline V and J ends were trimmed by 6 bases and 10 bases, with 18 bases remaining between them. The iRepertoire nested amplicon-rescue multiplex PCR amplified TCR alpha and beta CDR3s from RNA. For one-step reverse transcription and amplification, about 90-400 ng of tissue mRNA or PBMC total RNA was used. MiXCR was run by TCRdb on the multiplex PCR reads, yielding one entry per CDR3 protein. The table includes tens of thousands of distinct CDR3 sequences, less than 30% detected once. As for this clonotype: Its antigen is still unknown.

The genes are TRBV25-1 and TRBJ1-2; D call uncertain. Specimen: glioma tissue, nonneoplastic brain tissue, or PBMCs (not recorded which). The clonotype originates from a human donor with low-grade glioma or glioblastoma, undergoing nonglioma brain surgery, or in good health (not recorded which). The CDR3 loop reads CASRGTRKHDYTF. The CDR3 DNA sequence: TGTGCCAGCAGGGGTACCAGGAAACATGACTACACCTTC.